This T cell receptor beta chain was sequenced during a study of blood T cells in healthy people across ages. With a J-beta primer mix and a sample-barcoded 5' primer, a second PCR ran roughly 7 to 11 cycles. Each sample yielded at least 3 million CDR3-containing paired-end reads. Via MiXCR, TCRdb re-called the 5' RACE reads, giving one row per CDR3 protein. The sample yields 1.5 million to 2 million distinct CDR3 sequences, approximately 30% seen once. J lost 7 bases, V lost 1 base, and 8 bases had no gene match. Germline V gives CDR1 SEHNR, CDR2 FQNEAQ (reference sequence). This CDR3 is built from 15 residues.

This TCR derives from a woman in her twenties or thirties in good health. The specimen was blood. The chain carries TRBV7-9 and TRBJ2-5, with 8 bases lining up with TRBD2. The CDR3 DNA reads TGTGCCAGCAGCTTAGTTCCCAGCGGGAGATGGACCCAGTACTTC. It specifies CASSLVPSGRWTQYF. Using reference TRBV7-9 and TRBJ2-5 for the parts outside the CDR3, the full variable domain is DTGVSQNPRHKITKRGQNVTFRCDPISEHNRLYWYRQTLGQGPEFLTYFQNEAQLEKSRLLSDRFSAERPKGSFSTLEIQRTEQGDSAMYLCASSLVPSGRWTQYFGPGTRLLVL.